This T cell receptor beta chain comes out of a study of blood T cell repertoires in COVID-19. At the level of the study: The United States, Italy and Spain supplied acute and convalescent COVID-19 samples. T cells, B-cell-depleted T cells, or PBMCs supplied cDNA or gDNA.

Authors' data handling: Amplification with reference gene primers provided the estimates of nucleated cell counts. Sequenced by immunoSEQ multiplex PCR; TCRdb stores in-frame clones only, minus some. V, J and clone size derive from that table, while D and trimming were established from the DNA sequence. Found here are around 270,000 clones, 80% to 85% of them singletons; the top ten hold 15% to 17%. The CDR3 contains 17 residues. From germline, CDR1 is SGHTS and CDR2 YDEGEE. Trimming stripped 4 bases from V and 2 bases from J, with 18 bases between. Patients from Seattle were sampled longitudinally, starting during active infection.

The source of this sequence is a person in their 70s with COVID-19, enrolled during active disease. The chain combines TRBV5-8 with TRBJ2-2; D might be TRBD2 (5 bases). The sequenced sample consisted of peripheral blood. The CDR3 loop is CASSGDRDQANTGELFF. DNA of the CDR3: TGTGCCAGCAGCGGGGATCGGGATCAAGCTAACACCGGGGAGCTGTTTTTT.